This T cell receptor beta chain is drawn from a study of control samples from healthy donors and cancer patients. V dropped 0 bases and J dropped 8; count of bases not matched to a gene: 2. The CDR3 consists of 15 residues. Germline lookup yields CDR1 MNHEY and CDR2 SMNVEV (reference sequence). The repertoire was sequenced with immunoSEQ multiplex PCR; TCRdb's copy has only in-frame clones and lacks some. The table shows 160,000 or so clones, with approximately 96% occurring only once. The genes are TRBV27 and TRBJ1-6, with 9 bases identical to TRBD1. The sequenced sample was blood. The receptor's source is a woman aged 40 to 55 in good health. This chain's CDR3 is CASSLSGTGHSPLHF. The CDR3 DNA is TGTGCCAGCAGTTTATCGGGGACAGGGCATTCACCCCTCCACTTT.